The clone carrying this T cell receptor (beta chain) has a count of ten or more. Its antigen is not identified. A single base separates this from a much larger clone, so it may be a read error. The entry originates in a study of metastatic and nonmetastatic thyroid tumors. On the study more broadly: Where malignant and benign thyroid patients were concerned, repertoires were compared across blood and tumor or nodule tissue.

Thyroid surgery had not been preceded by any treatment in any patient. The CDR3 spans 14 residues. Germline V lookup: CDR1 MDHEN, CDR2 SYDVKM. General study points: The reported finding was significantly higher TCR beta diversity in malignant thyroid tumors relative to benign nodules, in blood and tumor.

Through MiXCR, TCRdb re-clonotyped the PCR reads. The data hold fewer than 55,000 clones, with under 20% observed a single time. The sample consisted of blood. The sequence was collected from a female donor with papillary thyroid cancer or a benign thyroid nodule (not recorded which). Some clones in this sample may be carry-over from other donors' samples. V is TRBV28 and J is TRBJ2-5; TRBD2 aligns across 7 bases. CDR3 amino acids: CASSFSLTRETQHF. CDR3 nucleotide sequence: TGTGCCAGCAGTTTTAGTCTCACGCGGGAGACCCAGCACTTC.